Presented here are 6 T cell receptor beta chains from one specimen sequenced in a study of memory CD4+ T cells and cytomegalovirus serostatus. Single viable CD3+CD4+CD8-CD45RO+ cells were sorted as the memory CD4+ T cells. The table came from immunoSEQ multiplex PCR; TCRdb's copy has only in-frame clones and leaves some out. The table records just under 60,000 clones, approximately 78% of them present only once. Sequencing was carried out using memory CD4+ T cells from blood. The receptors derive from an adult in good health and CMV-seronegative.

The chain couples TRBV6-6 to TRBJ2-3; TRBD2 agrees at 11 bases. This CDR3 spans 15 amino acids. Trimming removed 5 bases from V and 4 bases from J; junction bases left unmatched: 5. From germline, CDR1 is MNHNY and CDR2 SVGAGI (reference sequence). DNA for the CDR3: TGTGCCAGCAGTGTTAGCGGGAGGGCGGCAGATACGCAGTATTTT. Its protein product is CASSVSGRAADTQYF.

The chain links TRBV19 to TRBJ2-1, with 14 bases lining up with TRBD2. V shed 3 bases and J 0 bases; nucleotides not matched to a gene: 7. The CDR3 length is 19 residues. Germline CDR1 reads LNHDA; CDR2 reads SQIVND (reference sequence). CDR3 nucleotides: TGTGCCAGTAGTATTAGCCGGACTAGCGGGAGGACCTCCTACAATGAGCAGTTCTTC. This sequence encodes CASSISRTSGRTSYNEQFF.

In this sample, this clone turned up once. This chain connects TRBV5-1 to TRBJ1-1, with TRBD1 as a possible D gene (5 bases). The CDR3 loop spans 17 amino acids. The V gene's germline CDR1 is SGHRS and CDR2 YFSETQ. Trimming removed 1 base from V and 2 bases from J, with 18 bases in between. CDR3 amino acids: CASSLWGSGGYNTEAFF. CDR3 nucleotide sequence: TGCGCCAGCAGCTTGTGGGGATCTGGGGGTTATAACACTGAAGCTTTCTTT.

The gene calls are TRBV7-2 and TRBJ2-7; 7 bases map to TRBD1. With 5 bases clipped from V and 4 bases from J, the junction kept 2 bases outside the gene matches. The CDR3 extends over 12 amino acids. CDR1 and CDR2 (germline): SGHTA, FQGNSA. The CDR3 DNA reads TGTGCCAGCAGCCCGGACAGGTACGAGCAGTACTTC. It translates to CASSPDRYEQYF.

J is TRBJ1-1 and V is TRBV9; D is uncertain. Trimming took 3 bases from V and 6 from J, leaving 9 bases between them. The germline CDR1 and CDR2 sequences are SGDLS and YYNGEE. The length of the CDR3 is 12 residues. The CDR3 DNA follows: TGTGCCAGCAGCGAGATGACCCCTGAAGCTTTCTTT. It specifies CASSEMTPEAFF.

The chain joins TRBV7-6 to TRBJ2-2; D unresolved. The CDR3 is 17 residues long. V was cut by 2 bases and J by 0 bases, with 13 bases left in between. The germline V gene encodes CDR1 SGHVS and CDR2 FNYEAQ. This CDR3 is CASSLRSYAPNTGELFF. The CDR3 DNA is TGTGCCAGCAGCTTAAGGTCATACGCACCGAACACCGGGGAGCTGTTTTTT.